Listed below are T cell receptor beta chains from one sample, sequenced in a study of early T cells in non-severe SARS-CoV-2 infection. TCRdb passed the 5' RACE reads through MiXCR, listing each CDR3 protein once. Here the sample spans approximately 34,000 distinct CDR3 sequences, about 8% being singletons. The material sequenced was whole blood, taken at baseline. The receptor set was obtained from an adult who was a healthcare worker with PCR-confirmed SARS-CoV-2 infection or an uninfected control (not recorded which). Each CDR3 is given with its conserved first and last residue. The D gene is left open where the match is weak. Not every row has a clone size; where given, it reads once, few, many or a size class.

cdr3_aa cdr3_nt d_call v_call clone_size j_call
CASSLRPEQGAESNPNTGELFF TGCGCCAGCAGCTTGAGGCCCGAACAGGGGGCGGAGTCCAACCCGAACACCGGGGAGCTGTTTTTT TRBD1 TRBV5-1 many TRBJ2-2
CASSSPDRLNTEAFF TGTGCCAGCAGTTCACCTGACAGACTGAACACTGAAGCTTTCTTT - TRBV28 - TRBJ1-1
CASSWRGGTEAFF TGCGCCAGCAGCTGGAGGGGGGGCACTGAAGCTTTCTTT - TRBV4-1 many TRBJ1-1
CASRLQGRDEQFF TGTGCCAGCAGACTACAGGGGAGAGATGAGCAGTTCTTC TRBD1 TRBV6-2/TRBV6-3 many TRBJ2-1
CASRLAGNTGELFF TGTGCCAGCAGACTAGCGGGGAACACCGGGGAGCTGTTTTTT TRBD2 TRBV9 - TRBJ2-2
CASTNGGGGNEQFF TGTGCCAGTACTAATGGCGGGGGAGGGAATGAGCAGTTCTTC TRBD2 TRBV6-6 - TRBJ2-1
CASSEVSEPPSYEQYF TGTGCCAGCAGTGAAGTGTCAGAACCACCATCCTACGAGCAGTACTTC - TRBV6-1 many TRBJ2-7
CASSLGPLIVETQYF TGTGCCAGCAGCCTCGGGCCCTTAATTGTAGAGACCCAGTACTTC - TRBV6-5 few TRBJ2-5
CASGKGQGNSPLHF TGTGCCAGCGGCAAGGGACAGGGTAATTCACCCCTCCACTTT TRBD1 TRBV2 few TRBJ1-6
CSASLTGAGNQPQHF TGCAGTGCTAGTCTGACCGGGGCCGGCAATCAGCCCCAGCATTTT - TRBV20-1 many TRBJ1-5
CASSELAGPDTQYF TGTGCCAGCAGTGAACTAGCGGGGCCAGATACGCAGTATTTT TRBD2 TRBV6-1 many TRBJ2-3
CASSKGGVVGNEKLFF TGTGCCAGTAGTAAAGGTGGTGTTGTTGGTAATGAAAAACTGTTTTTT - TRBV19 few TRBJ1-4
CSVPDREGEKLFF TGCAGTGTGCCCGACAGGGAGGGTGAAAAACTGTTTTTT TRBD1 TRBV20-1 many TRBJ1-4
CASSPGQGNTEAFF TGTGCCAGCAGTCCCGGACAGGGGAACACTGAAGCTTTCTTT TRBD1 TRBV28 few TRBJ1-1
CASSPPGLAAQETQYF TGTGCCAGCAGCCCCCCGGGACTAGCGGCCCAAGAGACCCAGTACTTC TRBD2 TRBV9 - TRBJ2-5
CASSLDHWGMNTEAFF TGTGCCAGCAGCTTAGATCACTGGGGGATGAACACTGAAGCTTTCTTT - TRBV11-2 - TRBJ1-1
CASSSPRLAGGGETQYF TGTGCCAGCAGTTCCCCGAGACTAGCGGGGGGCGGAGAGACCCAGTACTTC TRBD2 TRBV28 - TRBJ2-5
CASGGQGQETQYF TGTGCCAGCGGTGGACAGGGCCAAGAGACCCAGTACTTC TRBD1 TRBV12-3/TRBV12-4 few TRBJ2-5
CSARDDRGYGYTF TGCAGTGCTAGAGATGACAGGGGTTATGGCTACACCTTC TRBD1 TRBV20-1 few TRBJ1-2
CASSFGVATNEKLFF TGTGCCAGCAGCTTCGGAGTTGCAACTAATGAAAAACTGTTTTTT - TRBV7-8 few TRBJ1-4
CSVEDLDSGQGAREQFF TGCAGCGTTGAAGATCTCGATTCGGGACAGGGGGCTCGTGAGCAGTTCTTC TRBD1 TRBV29-1 - TRBJ2-1
CASRPDRAHEQYF TGTGCCAGCAGACCCGACAGGGCCCACGAGCAGTACTTC TRBD1 TRBV12-3/TRBV12-4 few TRBJ2-7
CASSLASGTSTDTQYF TGTGCCAGCAGCTTAGCCAGCGGAACTAGCACAGATACGCAGTATTTT - TRBV7-9 few TRBJ2-3
CASSRTGAETQYF TGCGCCAGCAGCCGGACAGGGGCTGAGACCCAGTACTTC TRBD1 TRBV5-1 few TRBJ2-5
CASSPELSYEQYF TGTGCCAGCAGCCCCGAGCTCTCCTACGAGCAGTACTTC - TRBV11-2 few TRBJ2-7
CSARDFRVNEQFF TGCAGTGCTAGAGATTTCAGAGTAAATGAGCAGTTCTTC - TRBV20-1 many TRBJ2-1
CASSRTRRSAASYEQYF TGTGCCAGCAGCCGAACAAGAAGATCAGCGGCCTCCTACGAGCAGTACTTC - TRBV5-4 many TRBJ2-7
CATSETLGGTGELFF TGTGCCACCAGTGAAACCCTTGGGGGCACCGGGGAGCTGTTTTTT - TRBV24-1 few TRBJ2-2
CASSPFSGGPSTDTQYF TGCGCCAGCAGCCCTTTTAGCGGGGGGCCTAGCACAGATACGCAGTATTTT TRBD2 TRBV5-1 - TRBJ2-3
CASSLRPPRLTNEKLFF TGTGCCAGCAGTTTAAGGCCACCCCGTTTAACTAATGAAAAACTGTTTTTT - TRBV27 - TRBJ1-4
CAISLPRDSPGGYEQYF TGTGCCATCAGCCTACCTCGGGACAGCCCAGGAGGGTACGAGCAGTACTTC - TRBV10-3 many TRBJ2-7
CASSYSQGSTEAFF TGTGCCAGCAGTTACTCCCAGGGGAGCACTGAAGCTTTCTTT - TRBV6-6 - TRBJ1-1
CASSVDPTSYEQYF TGTGCCAGCAGCGTAGATCCCACATCCTACGAGCAGTACTTC - TRBV9 many TRBJ2-7
CSAPLGRSSQGLQRSYNSPLHF TGCAGTGCACCCCTAGGGCGGAGCAGCCAGGGCCTTCAACGCTCCTATAATTCACCCCTCCACTTT - TRBV20-1 - TRBJ1-6
CASRNDNLNTEAFF TGTGCCAGCAGGAATGACAATTTGAACACTGAAGCTTTCTTT - TRBV6-4 many TRBJ1-1
CAISELGGLDQPQHF TGTGCCATCAGTGAGTTGGGGGGATTAGACCAGCCCCAGCATTTT - TRBV10-3 few TRBJ1-5
CASSLGTSGGPQYF TGTGCCAGCAGCCTCGGGACTAGCGGGGGCCCACAGTACTTC TRBD2 TRBV3-1 many TRBJ2-5
CASQTRSSYEQYF TGTGCCAGCCAGACGAGAAGCTCCTACGAGCAGTACTTC - TRBV6-6 few TRBJ2-7
CASSPGQGWQYF TGTGCCAGCAGCCCGGGACAGGGGTGGCAGTACTTC TRBD1 TRBV7-2 many TRBJ2-7
CASTLGLAGYNEQFF TGTGCCAGCACCTTGGGACTAGCGGGGTACAATGAGCAGTTCTTC TRBD2 TRBV7-6 medium-sized TRBJ2-1